This is a list of T cell receptor beta chains from one sample in a study of cytomegalovirus exposure and HLA in healthy donors. Here immunoSEQ multiplex PCR was the method, and the copy in TCRdb shows in-frame clones only, minus some. The data hold more than 70,000 clones, with around three quarters observed a single time. The sequenced sample consisted of PBMCs. These receptors originate from a young man in good health and CMV-seropositive. CDR3s include the opening cysteine and the closing phenylalanine or tryptophan. Each record gives: V gene, clone size, J gene, D gene, CDR3 protein, CDR3 DNA. D genes are given only for firm matches. The size field is filled for only some rows; it gives once, few, many or a size class.

>TRBV19|NA|TRBJ2-7|TRBD2
CASSLYSGNRYEQYF
TGTGCCAGTAGCCTATATAGCGGGAACCGCTACGAGCAGTACTTC
>TRBV28|NA|TRBJ1-3|NA
CATFVGPPGNTIYF
TGTGCCACCTTCGTGGGCCCCCCTGGAAACACCATATATTTT
>TRBV29-1|NA|TRBJ1-2|NA
CSVTRGNYGYTF
TGCAGCGTTACACGAGGAAACTATGGCTACACCTTC
>TRBV7-9|NA|TRBJ2-7|TRBD2
CSSSPRLAGRLGEQYF
TGTTCCAGCAGCCCGAGACTAGCGGGGCGCCTTGGTGAGCAGTACTTC
>TRBV25-1|NA|TRBJ2-3|NA
CASSDGGRWQYF
TGTGCCAGCTCCGACGGGGGGCGGTGGCAGTATTTT
>TRBV2|once|TRBJ1-5|NA
CASTEGGLAANQPQHF
TGTGCCAGCACCGAAGGGGGGCTAGCGGCCAATCAGCCCCAGCATTTT
>TRBV7-2|NA|TRBJ2-7|NA
CASSLEGALSSYEQYF
TGTGCCAGCAGCTTAGAGGGAGCCTTGAGCTCCTACGAGCAGTACTTC
>TRBV4-1|NA|TRBJ2-2|NA
CASSQDRVTGELFF
TGCGCCAGCAGCCAAGATCGGGTCACCGGGGAGCTGTTTTTT
>TRBV7-8|few|TRBJ1-5|TRBD1
CASSLERQGRNQPQHF
TGTGCCAGCAGCTTGGAAAGACAGGGACGCAATCAGCCCCAGCATTTT
>TRBV30|NA|TRBJ2-1|NA
CAWMPRLDPQFEQFF
TGTGCCTGGATGCCGAGACTAGACCCGCAATTCGAGCAGTTCTTC
>TRBV6-1|NA|TRBJ1-2|NA
CASSEAGNYGYTF
TGTGCCAGCAGTGAAGCCGGGAACTATGGCTACACCTTC
>TRBV6-1|NA|TRBJ2-5|TRBD2
CASSEGLAGRGTQYF
TGTGCCAGCAGTGAAGGTCTAGCGGGAAGGGGGACCCAGTACTTC
>TRBV4-2|NA|TRBJ2-5|NA
CASSLPGQHQETQYF
TGTGCCAGCAGCCTACCGGGACAACACCAAGAGACCCAGTACTTC
>TRBV5-4|NA|TRBJ2-7|NA
CASSLPPGMTDEQYF
TGTGCCAGCAGCTTGCCCCCGGGTATGACGGACGAGCAGTACTTC
>TRBV6-1|NA|TRBJ2-7|TRBD1
CASSEATGVQQYF
TGTGCCAGCAGTGAAGCCACAGGGGTTCAGCAGTACTTC
>TRBV5-5|NA|TRBJ2-1|NA
CASSLGIGAGSSYNEQFF
TGTGCCAGCAGCTTGGGTATTGGTGCGGGGAGCTCCTACAATGAGCAGTTCTTC
>TRBV28|few|TRBJ2-1|TRBD2
CASSFLGLAGGPHEQFF
TGTGCCAGCAGTTTCCTGGGACTAGCGGGAGGGCCCCATGAGCAGTTCTTC
>TRBV4-1|NA|TRBJ2-5|NA
CASSQDPGSPTGTQYF
TGCGCCAGCAGCCAAGATCCTGGTAGTCCAACCGGGACCCAGTACTTC
>TRBV25-1|NA|TRBJ2-3|TRBD2
CASNDPGGVDTQYF
TGTGCCAGCAATGACCCCGGGGGGGTCGATACGCAGTATTTT
>TRBV25-1|NA|TRBJ2-3|TRBD1
CASSEGTGHTDTQYF
TGTGCCAGCAGTGAAGGGACAGGGCACACAGATACGCAGTATTTT